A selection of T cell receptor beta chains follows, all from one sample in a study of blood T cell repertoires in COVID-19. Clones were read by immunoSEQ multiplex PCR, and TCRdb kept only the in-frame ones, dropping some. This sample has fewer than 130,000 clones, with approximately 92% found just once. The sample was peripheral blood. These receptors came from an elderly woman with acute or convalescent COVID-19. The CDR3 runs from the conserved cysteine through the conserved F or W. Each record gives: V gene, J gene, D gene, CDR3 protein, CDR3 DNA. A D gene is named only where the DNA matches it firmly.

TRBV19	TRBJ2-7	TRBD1	CASSVDGTGPAYEQYF	TGTGCCAGTAGTGTTGATGGGACAGGTCCCGCCTACGAGCAGTACTTC
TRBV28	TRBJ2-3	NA	CASTEPTNTQYF	TGTGCCAGCACCGAACCGACAAATACGCAGTATTTT
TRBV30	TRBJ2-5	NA	CAWSVAISAKTQYF	TGTGCCTGGAGTGTAGCGATATCTGCGAAGACCCAGTACTTC
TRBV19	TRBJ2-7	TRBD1	CASSTTGGVYEQYF	TGTGCCAGTAGCACGACAGGGGGCGTCTACGAGCAGTACTTC
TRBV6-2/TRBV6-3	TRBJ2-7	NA	CASSWGGGYEQYF	TGTGCCAGCAGTTGGGGGGGCGGATACGAGCAGTACTTC
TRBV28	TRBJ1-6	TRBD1	CASRKFGQGQWIPPLHF	TGTGCCAGCCGAAAATTCGGACAGGGCCAATGGATTCCACCCCTCCACTTT
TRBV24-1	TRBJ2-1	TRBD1	CATRDSTLGSYNEQFF	TGTGCCACCCGGGACAGCACCTTGGGCTCCTACAATGAGCAGTTCTTC
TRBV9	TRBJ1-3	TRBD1	CASRGDRGIGNTIYF	TGTGCCAGCAGAGGCGACAGGGGGATAGGAAACACCATATATTTT
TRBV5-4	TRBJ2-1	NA	CASSQRGSRYNEQFF	TGTGCCAGCAGCCAACGGGGGTCCCGCTACAATGAGCAGTTCTTC
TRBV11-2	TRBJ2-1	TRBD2	CASSFFGGENEQFF	TGTGCCAGCAGCTTTTTCGGGGGGGAGAATGAGCAGTTCTTC
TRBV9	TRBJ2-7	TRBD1	CASSVEPSDRLSHYEQYF	TGTGCCAGCAGCGTCGAGCCCTCGGACAGGCTTTCACACTACGAGCAGTACTTC
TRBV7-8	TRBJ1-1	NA	CASSSQRMNTEAFF	TGTGCCAGCAGCTCGCAGAGGATGAACACTGAAGCTTTCTTT
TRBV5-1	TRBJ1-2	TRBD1	CASSYSAQGGGYTF	TGCGCCAGCAGCTATTCTGCTCAGGGGGGAGGCTACACCTTC